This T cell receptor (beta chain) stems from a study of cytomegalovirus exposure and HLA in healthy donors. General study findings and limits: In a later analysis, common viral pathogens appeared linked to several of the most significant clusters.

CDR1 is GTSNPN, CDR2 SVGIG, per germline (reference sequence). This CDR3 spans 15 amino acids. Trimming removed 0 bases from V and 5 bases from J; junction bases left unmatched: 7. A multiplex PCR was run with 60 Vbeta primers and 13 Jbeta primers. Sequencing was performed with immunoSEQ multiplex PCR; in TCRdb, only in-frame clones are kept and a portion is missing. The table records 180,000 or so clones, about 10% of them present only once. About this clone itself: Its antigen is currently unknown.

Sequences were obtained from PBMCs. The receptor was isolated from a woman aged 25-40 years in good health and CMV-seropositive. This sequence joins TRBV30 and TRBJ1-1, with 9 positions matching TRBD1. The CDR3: CAWSVGQTGGTEAFF. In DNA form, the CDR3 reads TGTGCCTGGAGTGTTGGGCAGACAGGGGGGACTGAAGCTTTCTTT.